Each of the 27 T cell receptor beta chains below was sequenced from the same sample in a study of T cells after yellow fever vaccination. Via MiXCR, TCRdb re-called the 5' RACE reads, giving one row per CDR3 protein. The profile shows 250,000 to 350,000 distinct CDR3 sequences, about 6.9% of them singletons. This specimen consisted of PBMCs, obtained approximately 40 days after the first yellow fever vaccination. The receptors shown here come from a man aged 18 to 35 who received the YFV17D yellow fever vaccine.

This clonotype appeared a few times. The chain combines TRBV20-1 with TRBJ1-6; D gene unclear. CDR3 length: 13 residues. V lost 5 bases to trimming and J lost 5 bases, with 10 bases between them. CDR1 and CDR2 (germline): DFQATT, SNEGSKA (reference sequence). The CDR3 bases are TGCAGTGCTGCCAGGACTCATAATTCACCCCTCCACTTT. This codes for CSAARTHNSPLHF.

J is TRBJ2-3 and V is TRBV10-2; 7 bases align to TRBD1. Per the germline V gene, CDR1 is WSHSY and CDR2 is SAAADI. Trimming cost V 4 bases and J 5 bases; bases outside gene matches: 3. The CDR3 loop spans 13 amino acids. The CDR3 DNA reads as TGCGCCAGCAGTGCGGCAGGGGGAGATACGCAGTATTTT. Amino acids: CASSAAGGDTQYF.

This clonotype was observed a few times. The rearrangement uses TRBV20-1 and TRBJ2-4; D uncertain. Germline CDR1 DFQATT, CDR2 SNEGSKA (reference sequence). Trimming took off 3 bases at V and 3 bases at J, with 18 bases between the two ends. The CDR3 contains 16 residues. The CDR3 nucleotides are TGCAGTGCTAGTGGTTCGCTGAGATGGGGCAAAAACATTCAGTACTTC. As protein: CSASGSLRWGKNIQYF.

This sequence joins TRBV9 and TRBJ1-5, with a weak D call TRBD1 (6 bases). The germline V gene has CDR1 SGDLS and CDR2 YYNGEE. The CDR3 has 15 residues. V was shortened by 1 base and J by 0 bases, with 8 bases between the two germline ends. The CDR3 DNA sequence: TGTGCCAGCAGCGTAACAGGGAATAGCAATCAGCCCCAGCATTTT. It yields the protein CASSVTGNSNQPQHF.

This clonotype has only a few counts. The CDR3 region is CAIMGDRGTGANVLTF. In DNA, the CDR3 is TGTGCCATCATGGGGGACAGGGGCACCGGTGCCAACGTCCTGACTTTC. The V and J genes are TRBV10-3 and TRBJ2-6, with 10 nucleotides matching TRBD1. Losses at the gene ends were 7 bases for V and 7 bases for J; bases not matched to a gene: 10. The CDR3 sequence is 16 residues long. CDR1 and CDR2 (germline): ENHRY, SYGVKD.

This clonotype was detected many times. The gene calls are TRBV12-3 or TRBV12-4 and TRBJ2-5, with D perhaps being TRBD1 or TRBD2 (5 bases each). The V and J ends lost 4 bases and 4 bases respectively, with 10 bases between them. The CDR3 covers 13 residues. For the CDR3, the DNA is TGTGCCAGCAGTTGGGACCGGGGAGAGACCCAGTACTTC. The encoded protein is CASSWDRGETQYF.

This clonotype was observed many times. The V call is TRBV7-2, the J call TRBJ2-7; no definite D call. CDR1 is SGHTA, CDR2 FQGNSA, per germline. V lost 1 base to trimming and J lost 3 bases, with 10 bases between them. This CDR3 has 14 amino acids. The CDR3 sequence: CASSLGPSNYEQYF. CDR3 bases: TGTGCCAGCAGCTTAGGACCATCCAACTACGAGCAGTACTTC.

The chain recombines TRBV13 with TRBJ2-1; D remains ambiguous. This CDR3 contains 14 residues. Germline V CDR1 and CDR2: PRHDT, FYEKMQ (reference sequence). V dropped 9 bases and J dropped 6 bases, with 18 bases sitting between them. The CDR3 is CARSPEVLCNEQFF. CDR3 sequence (DNA): TGTGCCAGGAGCCCCGAGGTACTCTGCAATGAGCAGTTCTTC.

V and J are TRBV29-1 and TRBJ1-1, with 7 bases lining up with TRBD1. CDR3 length equals 13 residues. Trimming took 5 bases from V and 2 from J; bases not matched to a gene: 5. CDR1 is SQVTM, CDR2 ANQGSEA, per germline. In DNA, the CDR3 is TGCAGCGTTATCTACAGGGGTAACACTGAAGCTTTCTTT. Protein sequence: CSVIYRGNTEAFF. The full variable domain, in which reference TRBV29-1 and TRBJ1-1 provide the parts outside the CDR3, is SAVISQKPSRDICQRGTSLTIQCQVDSQVTMMFWYRQQPGQSLTLIATANQGSEATYESGFVIDKFPISRPNLTFSTLTVSNMSPEDSSIYLCSVIYRGNTEAFFGQGTRLTVV.

This clonotype was seen more than once but under ten times. The chain recombines TRBV5-5 with TRBJ1-4; TRBD1 is a possible D gene (5 bases). Germline V CDR1 and CDR2: SGHKS, YYEKEE (reference sequence). The CDR3 sequence is 14 residues long. V was shortened by 1 base and J by 8 bases, with 12 bases between the two germline ends. Written as DNA, the CDR3 is TGTGCCAGCAGCTTGCTAGGGGTGGCGGAAAAACTGTTTTTT. Translated: CASSLLGVAEKLFF.

The CDR3 nucleotides are TGTGCCAGCAGCGTGATTAGCAATCAGCCCCAGCATTTT. Amino acid sequence: CASSVISNQPQHF. The chain joins TRBV7-2 to TRBJ1-5; D is unresolved. The CDR3 is 13 residues long. Germline lookup yields CDR1 SGHTA and CDR2 FQGNSA. Trimming took 5 bases from V and 0 from J, leaving 5 bases between them.

This clonotype was counted between two and nine times. The gene calls are TRBV7-2 and TRBJ1-4; TRBD1 aligns across 7 bases. Germline lookup yields CDR1 SGHTA and CDR2 FQGNSA. There are 13 residues in the CDR3. Unmatched junction bases numbered 2, after V lost 2 bases and J lost 8 bases. CDR3 in DNA: TGTGCCAGCAGCTTAAAGGGGGCAGAAAAACTGTTTTTT. Residues: CASSLKGAEKLFF.

Only a few counts were recorded for this clonotype. The V gene is TRBV30, the J gene TRBJ1-3; D is uncertain. The CDR3 consists of 10 residues. The germline V and J ends were trimmed by 0 bases and 6 bases, with 0 bases remaining between them. The germline V gene has CDR1 GTSNPN and CDR2 SVGIG (reference sequence). Written as DNA, the CDR3 is TGTGCCTGGAGTGTAAACACCATATATTTT. Translating gives CAWSVNTIYF. Full variable domain (remainder filled in from reference TRBV30 and TRBJ1-3): SQTIHQWPATLVQPVGSPLSLECTVEGTSNPNLYWYRQAAGRGLQLLFYSVGIGQISSEVPQNLSASRPQDRQFILSSKKLLLSDSGFYLCAWSVNTIYFGEGSWLTVV.

This clonotype was counted a few times. The chain joins TRBV20-1 to TRBJ1-4; the D gene is possibly TRBD1 (5 bases). This CDR3 contains 15 residues. Germline V gene data show CDR1 as DFQATT and CDR2 as SNEGSKA (reference sequence). The V gene lost 3 bases and the J gene lost 4 bases, with 15 bases spanning the gap. CDR3 DNA: TGCAGTGCTAGGGGACCTACAAGGAATAATGAAAAACTGTTTTTT. Translated, it gives CSARGPTRNNEKLFF.

The chain combines TRBV19 with TRBJ2-7; D perhaps matches TRBD1 (5 bases). The CDR3 totals 11 residues. CDR1 and CDR2 (germline): LNHDA, SQIVND (reference sequence). CDR3 loop: CAVGAPYEQYF. The CDR3 DNA is TGTGCGGTTGGGGCCCCCTACGAGCAGTACTTC.

This clonotype was observed at least ten times. The chain is built from TRBV30 and TRBJ2-1; 10 bases fit TRBD1. CDR3 length: 14 amino acids. The germline V gene encodes CDR1 GTSNPN and CDR2 SVGIG (reference sequence). The V segment lost 2 bases and the J segment 6 bases; nucleotides outside the gene matches: 4. DNA of the CDR3: TGTGCCTGGAGTCTAGGGACAGGGGTCAATGAGCAGTTCTTC. It specifies CAWSLGTGVNEQFF. Variable domain in full (rest from reference TRBV30 and TRBJ2-1): SQTIHQWPATLVQPVGSPLSLECTVEGTSNPNLYWYRQAAGRGLQLLFYSVGIGQISSEVPQNLSASRPQDRQFILSSKKLLLSDSGFYLCAWSLGTGVNEQFFGPGTRLTVL.

This chain links TRBV6-1 with TRBJ1-2; D remains ambiguous. CDR3 length: 13 residues. Germline V CDR1 and CDR2: MNHNS, SASEGT. Trimming cost V 7 bases and J 4 bases, with 13 bases left between them. For the CDR3, the DNA is TGTGCCAGCACCCCCGGGGAGCGCTATGGCTACACCTTC. Translated, it gives CASTPGERYGYTF.

This clonotype has just a few counts. The chain couples TRBV7-3 to TRBJ2-3; D remains unclear. Germline V CDR1 and CDR2: SGHTA, FQGTGA. The germline V and J ends were trimmed by 4 bases and 5 bases, with 13 bases remaining between them. The CDR3 totals 14 residues. CDR3 in amino acids: CASSSTGNIDTQYF. The CDR3 DNA reads as TGTGCCAGCAGCTCTACCGGAAACATAGATACGCAGTATTTT.

This CDR3 is CAISESPGGRNTEAFF. Written as DNA, the CDR3 is TGTGCCATCAGTGAGTCGCCAGGGGGCCGGAACACTGAAGCTTTCTTT. The genes are TRBV10-3 and TRBJ1-1; 8 bases fit TRBD1. Losses at the gene ends were 0 bases for V and 1 base for J; bases not matched to a gene: 4. The V gene's germline CDR1 is ENHRY and CDR2 SYGVKD. The CDR3 runs to 16 residues.

The chain has TRBV5-1 and TRBJ1-1; unclear D gene. V lost 4 bases and J lost 4, with 11 bases in between. From germline, CDR1 is SGHRS and CDR2 YFSETQ. There are 13 residues in the CDR3. The CDR3 nucleotides read TGCGCCAGCAGCCCTGGGCCGGCCACTGAAGCTTTCTTT. Translated: CASSPGPATEAFF.

This clonotype was counted at least ten times. The V and J genes are TRBV5-6 and TRBJ1-2; D gene unclear. Trimming took off 2 bases at V and 2 bases at J, with 7 bases between the two ends. This CDR3 has 13 amino acids. Germline CDR1 and CDR2: SGHDT and YYEEEE. CDR3 coding DNA: TGTGCCAGCAGCTTTCGGGCCAACTATGGCTACACCTTC. It codes for CASSFRANYGYTF.

The V and J genes are TRBV28 and TRBJ1-2, with a weak D call TRBD1 (6 bases). V lost 2 bases to trimming and J lost 2 bases, with 12 bases between them. The CDR3 totals 15 residues. Germline CDR1 reads MDHEN; CDR2 reads SYDVKM. This CDR3 is CASSLAGHPNYGYTF. CDR3 bases: TGTGCCAGCAGTTTAGCGGGACACCCGAACTATGGCTACACCTTC.

This clonotype has a handful of counts. In nucleotides, the CDR3 is TGCAGCGTTGAAAGGCAGGGGAGAGGTGAGCAGTTCTTC. Its protein is CSVERQGRGEQFF. This chain connects TRBV29-1 to TRBJ2-1; TRBD1 is a possible D gene (6 bases). Germline values: CDR1 SQVTM, CDR2 ANQGSEA. This CDR3 has 13 amino acids. With 2 bases removed from V and 9 bases from J, the gap between germline ends came to 14 bases.

This clonotype was seen a handful of times. The V call is TRBV28, the J call TRBJ2-7; TRBD2 aligns across 14 bases. The trim removed 7 bases at V and 4 bases at J, leaving 9 bases unmatched. Germline values: CDR1 MDHEN, CDR2 SYDVKM. The CDR3 length is 16 residues. DNA of the CDR3: TGTGCCAGCATAGGGACTAGCGGGGGTTCTATGTACGAGCAGTACGTC. Protein product: CASIGTSGGSMYEQYV.

The J gene is TRBJ2-1, the V gene TRBV7-3, with D perhaps given as TRBD1 or TRBD2 (5 bases each). Germline CDR1 reads SGHTA; CDR2 reads FQGTGA. The CDR3 consists of 16 residues. V lost 6 bases and J lost 7, with 22 bases in between. CDR3 DNA sequence: TGTGCCAGCAGTGCGGCAGGGTGGGTTCGAGGGAATGAGCAGTTCTTC. Translation: CASSAAGWVRGNEQFF.

This chain links TRBV12-3 or TRBV12-4 with TRBJ1-4; D uncertain. Trimming stripped 7 bases from V and 5 bases from J, with 11 bases between. This CDR3 region has 13 residues. The CDR3 spells CASTQGRNEKLFF. Written as DNA, the CDR3 is TGTGCCAGCACCCAAGGCCGAAATGAAAAACTGTTTTTT.

This chain uses TRBV6-1 with TRBJ2-7; 9 nucleotides line up with TRBD2. V lost 5 bases to trimming and J lost 3 bases; unmatched junction nucleotides: 11. CDR3 length: 16 amino acids. Germline V gene sequence: CDR1 MNHNS, CDR2 SASEGT. The CDR3 sequence: CASSLLGASGDYEQYV. CDR3 sequence (DNA): TGTGCCAGCAGTCTCCTGGGCGCTAGCGGGGACTACGAGCAGTACGTC.